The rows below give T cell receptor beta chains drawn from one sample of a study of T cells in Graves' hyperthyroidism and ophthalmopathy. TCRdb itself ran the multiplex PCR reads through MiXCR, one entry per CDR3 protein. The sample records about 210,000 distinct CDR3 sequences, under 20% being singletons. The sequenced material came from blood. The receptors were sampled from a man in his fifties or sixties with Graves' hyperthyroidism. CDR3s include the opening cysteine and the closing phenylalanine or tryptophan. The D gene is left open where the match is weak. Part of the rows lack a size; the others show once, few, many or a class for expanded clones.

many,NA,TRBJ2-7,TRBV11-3,CASSLAQGVINEQYF,TGTGCCAGCAGCTTAGCTCAGGGAGTTATCAACGAGCAGTACTTC
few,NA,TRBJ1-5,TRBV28,CASSLVVGSRSNQPQHF,TGTGCCAGCAGTTTAGTTGTGGGGAGTCGTAGCAATCAGCCCCAGCATTTT
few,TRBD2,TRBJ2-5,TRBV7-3,CASSLSAGGQSETQYF,TGTGCCAGCAGCTTATCCGCGGGGGGGCAGTCGGAGACCCAGTACTTC
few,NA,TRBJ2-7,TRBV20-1,CSAIGSTLSYEQYF,TGCAGTGCTATCGGGTCGACTCTCAGCTACGAGCAGTACTTC
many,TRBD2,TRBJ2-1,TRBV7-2,CASGRPSVVAGGPTYNEQFF,TGTGCCAGCGGGCGACCCTCGGTGGTAGCGGGTGGTCCAACCTACAATGAGCAGTTCTTC
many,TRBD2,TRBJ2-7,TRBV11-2,CASRQLAGEGEQYF,TGTGCCAGCAGACAACTAGCGGGAGAGGGCGAGCAGTACTTC
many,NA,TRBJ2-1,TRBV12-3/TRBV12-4,CASSHTPGEPSNEQFF,TGTGCCAGCAGTCACACCCCGGGAGAACCCTCCAATGAGCAGTTCTTC
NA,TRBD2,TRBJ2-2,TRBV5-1,CASGLAEFTGELFF,TGCGCCAGCGGGCTAGCGGAATTCACCGGGGAGCTGTTTTTT
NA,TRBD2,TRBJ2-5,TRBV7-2,CASSPFSGRQTQYF,TGTGCCAGCAGCCCCTTTAGCGGGAGACAGACCCAGTACTTC
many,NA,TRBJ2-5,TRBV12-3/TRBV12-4,CASSFQGIKTQYF,TGTGCCAGCAGTTTCCAGGGAATCAAGACCCAGTACTTC
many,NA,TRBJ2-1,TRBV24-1,CATERYNEQFF,TGTGCCACCGAACGGTACAATGAGCAGTTCTTC
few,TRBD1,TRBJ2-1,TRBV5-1,CASSRGQGSHNEQFF,TGCGCCAGCAGCCGAGGACAGGGCTCCCACAATGAGCAGTTCTTC